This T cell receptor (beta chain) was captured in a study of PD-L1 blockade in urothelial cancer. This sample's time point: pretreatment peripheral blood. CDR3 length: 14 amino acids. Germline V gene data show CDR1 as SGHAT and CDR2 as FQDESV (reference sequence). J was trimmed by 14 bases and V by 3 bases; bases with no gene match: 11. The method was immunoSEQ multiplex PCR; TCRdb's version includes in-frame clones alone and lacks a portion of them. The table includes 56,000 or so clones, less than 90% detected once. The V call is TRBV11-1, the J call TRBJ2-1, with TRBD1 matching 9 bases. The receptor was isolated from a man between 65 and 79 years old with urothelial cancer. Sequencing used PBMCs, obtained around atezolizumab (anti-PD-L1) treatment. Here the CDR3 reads CASSFKDRGPKEFF. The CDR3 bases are TGTGCCAGCAGCTTTAAGGACAGGGGACCCAAGGAGTTCTTC.